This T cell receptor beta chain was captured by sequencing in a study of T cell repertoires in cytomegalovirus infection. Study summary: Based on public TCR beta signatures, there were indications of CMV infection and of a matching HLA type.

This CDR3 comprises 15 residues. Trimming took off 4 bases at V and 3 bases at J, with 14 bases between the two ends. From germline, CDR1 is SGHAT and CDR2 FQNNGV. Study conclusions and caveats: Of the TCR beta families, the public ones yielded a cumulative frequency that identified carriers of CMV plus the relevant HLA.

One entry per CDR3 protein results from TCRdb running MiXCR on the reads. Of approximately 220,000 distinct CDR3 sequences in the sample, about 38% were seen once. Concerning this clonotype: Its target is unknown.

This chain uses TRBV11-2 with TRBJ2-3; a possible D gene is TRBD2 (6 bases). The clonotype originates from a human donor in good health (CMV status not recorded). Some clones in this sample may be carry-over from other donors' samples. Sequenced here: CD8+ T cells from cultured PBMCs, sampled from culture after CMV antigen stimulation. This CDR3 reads CASSYGGISTDTQYF. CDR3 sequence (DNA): TGTGCCAGCAGCTATGGGGGGATATCGACAGATACGCAGTATTTT.